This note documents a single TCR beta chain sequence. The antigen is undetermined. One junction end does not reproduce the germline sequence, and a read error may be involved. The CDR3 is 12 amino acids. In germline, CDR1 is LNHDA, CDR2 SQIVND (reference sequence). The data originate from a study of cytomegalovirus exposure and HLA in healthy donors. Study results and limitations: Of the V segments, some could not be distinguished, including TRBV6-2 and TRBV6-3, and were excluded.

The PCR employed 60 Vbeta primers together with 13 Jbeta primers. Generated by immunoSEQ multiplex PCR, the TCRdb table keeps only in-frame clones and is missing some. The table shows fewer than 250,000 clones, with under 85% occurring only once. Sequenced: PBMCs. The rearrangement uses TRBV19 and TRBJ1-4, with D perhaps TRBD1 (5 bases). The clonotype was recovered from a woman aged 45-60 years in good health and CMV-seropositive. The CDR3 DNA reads TGTGCCAGTAGGCCCGATCTGGGGCAGCTCGTCTTT. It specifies CASRPDLGQLVF.